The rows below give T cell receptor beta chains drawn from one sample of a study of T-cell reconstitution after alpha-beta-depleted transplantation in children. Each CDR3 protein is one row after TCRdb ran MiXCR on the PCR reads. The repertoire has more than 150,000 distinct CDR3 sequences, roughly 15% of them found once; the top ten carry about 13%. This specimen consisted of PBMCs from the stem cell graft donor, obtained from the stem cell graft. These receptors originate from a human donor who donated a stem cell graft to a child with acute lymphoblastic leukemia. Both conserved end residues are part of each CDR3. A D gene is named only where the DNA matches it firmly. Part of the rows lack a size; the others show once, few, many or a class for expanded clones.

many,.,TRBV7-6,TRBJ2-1,TGTGCCAGCAGCTTAACCAGGACCCCGGATGGTGAGCAGTTCTTC,CASSLTRTPDGEQFF
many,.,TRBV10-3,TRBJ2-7,TGTGCCATCAGCTTCGGGCAGTCTACCTACGAGCAGTACTTC,CAISFGQSTYEQYF
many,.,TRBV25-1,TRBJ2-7,TGTGCCAGCAGTGAAGGGGGGACGGCTTACGAGCAGTACTTC,CASSEGGTAYEQYF
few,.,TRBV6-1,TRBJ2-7,TGTGCCAGCAGGCCTGCGCTGGGGAAGGGAGCCGACGAGCAGTACTTC,CASRPALGKGADEQYF
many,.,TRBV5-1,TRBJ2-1,TGCGCCAGCAGCGCGGGACAGTTATCCTACAATGAGCAGTTCTTC,CASSAGQLSYNEQFF
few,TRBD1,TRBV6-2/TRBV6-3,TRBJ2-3,TGTGCCAGCACCCTCTACAGGGGCCAACTACCCACAGATACGCAGTATTTT,CASTLYRGQLPTDTQYF
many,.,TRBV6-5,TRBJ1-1,TGTGCCAGCAGTAAAGACACTGAAGCTTTCTTT,CASSKDTEAFF
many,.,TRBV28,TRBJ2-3,TGTGCCAGCAGTCCTGACCCTGGGGTCCGCACAGATACGCAGTATTTT,CASSPDPGVRTDTQYF
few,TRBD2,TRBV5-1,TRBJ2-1,TGCGCCAGCAGCTTAGCGAGGACTAGCGGGAGCGATGAGCAGTTCTTC,CASSLARTSGSDEQFF
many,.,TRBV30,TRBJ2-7,TGTGCCTTGAGAGGAGCTGGGAACGAGCAGTACTTC,CALRGAGNEQYF
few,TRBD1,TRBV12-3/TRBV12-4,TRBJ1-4,TGTGCCAGCAGTTTAGCGCTCGGACAGGGGAATGAAAAACTGTTTTTT,CASSLALGQGNEKLFF
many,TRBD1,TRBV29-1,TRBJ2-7,TGCAGCGTTGGCACCGGACAGGGGTACGAGCAGTACTTC,CSVGTGQGYEQYF
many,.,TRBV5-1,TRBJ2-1,TGCGCCAGCAGCGGAAGCGGGCCCCCTAAGTACAATGAGCAGTTCTTC,CASSGSGPPKYNEQFF
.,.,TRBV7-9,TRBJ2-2,TGTGCCAGCAGCCCCTTCCGCGGCGTCGGGGGGGAGCTGTTTTTT,CASSPFRGVGGELFF
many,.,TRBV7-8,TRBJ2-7,TGTGCCAGCAGCTTTGTAAGGTCGAGCTACGAGCAGTACTTC,CASSFVRSSYEQYF
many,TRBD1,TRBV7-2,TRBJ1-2,TGTGCCAGCAGCTTAGCGGACAGGGGCCATGGCTACACCTTC,CASSLADRGHGYTF
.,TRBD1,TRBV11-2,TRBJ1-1,TGTGCCAGCAGCTCGAGAGGACAGGGAAAAGCTTTCTTT,CASSSRGQGKAFF
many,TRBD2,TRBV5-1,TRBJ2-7,TGCGCCAGCAGCTTGCGCGGGAGTGGTTACGAGCAGTACTTC,CASSLRGSGYEQYF
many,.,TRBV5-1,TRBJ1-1,TGCGCCAGCAGCTTGGGGGAGGCTCGTTCCGAAGCTTTCTTT,CASSLGEARSEAFF
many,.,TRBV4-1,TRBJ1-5,TGCGCCAGCAGCCAAGAGTCAGGGGAGGGTCAGCCCCAGCATTTT,CASSQESGEGQPQHF
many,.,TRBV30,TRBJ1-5,TGTGCCTGGAGTGAAGGGGCAAGGCAGCCCCAGCATTTT,CAWSEGARQPQHF
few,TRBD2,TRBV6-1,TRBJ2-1,TGTGCCAGCAGTGACGAGCTAGCGGGACTCAATGAGCAGTTCTTC,CASSDELAGLNEQFF
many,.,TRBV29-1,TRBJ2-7,TGCAGCATGGGGGGTAGCGGAGGAGACGAGCAGTACTTC,CSMGGSGGDEQYF
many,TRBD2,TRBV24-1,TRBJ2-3,TGTGCCACCAGTGAACGGACTAGCGGGAGGAGCACAGATACGCAGTATTTT,CATSERTSGRSTDTQYF
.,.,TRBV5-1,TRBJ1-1,TGCGCCAGCAGCTTGGGGGAGACAGACATGAACACTGAAGCTTTCTTT,CASSLGETDMNTEAFF
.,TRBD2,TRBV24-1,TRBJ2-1,TGTGCCACCAGTGAACACGGGACTAGCGACAATGAGCAGTTCTTC,CATSEHGTSDNEQFF
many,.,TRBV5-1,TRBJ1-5,TGCGCCAGCAGCCTGAGTTGGGGTAGCAATCAGCCCCAGCATTTT,CASSLSWGSNQPQHF
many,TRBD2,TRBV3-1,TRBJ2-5,TGTGCCAGCAGCCAAGATTCTTGGACTAGCGGGAGGGAGGGAGAGACCCAGTACTTC,CASSQDSWTSGREGETQYF
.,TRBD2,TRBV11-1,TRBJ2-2,TGTGCCAGCAGCTTTCTACTAGCGGACACCGGGGAGCTGTTTTTT,CASSFLLADTGELFF
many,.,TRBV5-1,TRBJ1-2,TGCGCCAGCAGCTTGGCGGGGGCAGACCACTCTGGCTACACCTTC,CASSLAGADHSGYTF
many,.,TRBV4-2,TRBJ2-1,TGTGCCAGCAGCCAAGTGGGGGGCCCCTACAATGAGCAGTTCTTC,CASSQVGGPYNEQFF
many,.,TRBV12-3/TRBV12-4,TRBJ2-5,TGTGCCAGCAGAATTCAAGAGACCCAGTACTTC,CASRIQETQYF
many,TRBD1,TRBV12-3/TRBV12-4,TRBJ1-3,TGTGCCAGCACCAGGGACAGGGTCGGAAACACCATATATTTT,CASTRDRVGNTIYF
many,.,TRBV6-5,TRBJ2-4,TGTGCCAGCAGTTCCCGGGGAGCCAAAAACATTCAGTACTTC,CASSSRGAKNIQYF
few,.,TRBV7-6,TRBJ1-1,TGTGCCAGCAGCCCTAACCCGGACACTGAAGCTTTCTTT,CASSPNPDTEAFF
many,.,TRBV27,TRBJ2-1,TGTGCCAGCACCCACGGGGAGCGCGGCAATGAGCAGTTCTTC,CASTHGERGNEQFF
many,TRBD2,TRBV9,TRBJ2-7,TGTGCCAGCAAAGCAACTAGCGATTCCTACGAGCAGTACTTC,CASKATSDSYEQYF
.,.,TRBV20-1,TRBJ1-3,TGCAGTGCTATAACAGGGCACGGAAACACCATATATTTT,CSAITGHGNTIYF
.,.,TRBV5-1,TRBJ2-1,TGCGCCAGCAGCTTGGAACCCATGAATGAGCAGTTCTTC,CASSLEPMNEQFF
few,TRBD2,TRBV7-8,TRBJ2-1,TGTGCCAGCAGCAGGACTAGCGGGAGGCAGTATGAGCAGTTCTTC,CASSRTSGRQYEQFF
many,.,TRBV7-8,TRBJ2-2,TGTGCCAGCAGCTTGAAGCGGGTCCACACCGGGGAGCTGTTTTTT,CASSLKRVHTGELFF
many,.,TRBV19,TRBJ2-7,TGTGCCAGTAGTCTTAAGGGGCGGATCGACGAGCAGTACTTC,CASSLKGRIDEQYF
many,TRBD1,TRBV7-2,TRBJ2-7,TGTGCCAGCAGCTCCCGGGACAGGGGGCTACATAAGTACTTC,CASSSRDRGLHKYF
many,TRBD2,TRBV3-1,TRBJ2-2,TGTGCCAGCAGCCTACTAGCGGGAGGTGCCGGGGAGCTGTTTTTT,CASSLLAGGAGELFF
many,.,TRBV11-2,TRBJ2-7,TGTGCCAGCACCAGGACCGCGTCCTACGAGCAGTACTTC,CASTRTASYEQYF
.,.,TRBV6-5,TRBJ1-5,TGTGCCAGCAGTTATTTATTTCGGGGTGGTTGGGGGAATAATCAGCCCCAGCATTTT,CASSYLFRGGWGNNQPQHF
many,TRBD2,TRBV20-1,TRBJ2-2,TGCAGTGCCAAACTAGCGGGAGGTAGTCCGGAGCTGTTTTTT,CSAKLAGGSPELFF
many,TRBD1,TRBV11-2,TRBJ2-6,TGTGCCAGGAGCACCAAAACAGGGGAAAGGCGCCCTGGGGCCAACGTCCTGACTTTC,CARSTKTGERRPGANVLTF
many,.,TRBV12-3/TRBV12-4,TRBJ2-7,TGTGCCAGCAGCTGGGGTGACAGCTACGAGCAGTACTTC,CASSWGDSYEQYF
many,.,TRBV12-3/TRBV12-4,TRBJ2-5,TGTGCCAGCAGTTTAGTCGGTGGAGAGACCCAGTACTTC,CASSLVGGETQYF
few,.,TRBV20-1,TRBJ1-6,TGCAGTGCTCGGAGGAGCTCCTATAATTCACCCCTCCACTTT,CSARRSSYNSPLHF
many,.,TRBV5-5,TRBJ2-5,TGTGCCAGCAGCTTGCATCCACCGGAGACCCAGTACTTC,CASSLHPPETQYF
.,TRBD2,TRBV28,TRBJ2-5,TGTGCCAGCAGTTCCAACCAGCGGGGGCGGGGAGAGACCCAGTACTTC,CASSSNQRGRGETQYF
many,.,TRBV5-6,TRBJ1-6,TGTGCCAGCAGCTTGGGCCAGAATTCACCCCTCCACTTT,CASSLGQNSPLHF
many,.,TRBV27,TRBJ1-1,TGTGCCAGCAGTTTCCGGCGGGTGAACACTGAAGCTTTCTTT,CASSFRRVNTEAFF
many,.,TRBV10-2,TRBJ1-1,TGCGCCACAAAGGACAGCAATGAAGCTTTCTTT,CATKDSNEAFF